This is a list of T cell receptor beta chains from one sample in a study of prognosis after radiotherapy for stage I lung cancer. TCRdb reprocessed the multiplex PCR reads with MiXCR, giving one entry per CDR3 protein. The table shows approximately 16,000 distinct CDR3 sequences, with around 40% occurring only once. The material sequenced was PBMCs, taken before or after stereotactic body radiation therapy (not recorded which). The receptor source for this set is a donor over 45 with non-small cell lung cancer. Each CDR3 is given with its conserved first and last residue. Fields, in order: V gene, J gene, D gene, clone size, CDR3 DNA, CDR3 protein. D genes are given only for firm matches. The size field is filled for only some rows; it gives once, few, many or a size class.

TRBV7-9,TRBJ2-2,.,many,TGTGCCAGCAGCCTACGAGGGGAATCTACGAACACCGGGGAGCTGTTTTTT,CASSLRGESTNTGELFF
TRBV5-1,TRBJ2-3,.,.,TGCGCCAGCAGCCAGGAGCCCCGTGGCACAGATACGCAGTATTTT,CASSQEPRGTDTQYF
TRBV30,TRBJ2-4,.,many,TGTGCCTGGAGCCAAGGGGGTATGTTCATTCAGTACTTC,CAWSQGGMFIQYF
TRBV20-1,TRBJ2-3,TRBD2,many,TGCAGTGGGCTAGCGGGGGAAGTGGGCACAGATACGCAGTATTTT,CSGLAGEVGTDTQYF
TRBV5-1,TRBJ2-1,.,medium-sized,TGCGCCAGCAGTTCGGGCAGTACTTACAATGAGCAGTTCTTC,CASSSGSTYNEQFF
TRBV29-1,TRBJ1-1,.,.,TGCAGCGTTGGGGAGGACGGGTCTTTCTTT,CSVGEDGSFF
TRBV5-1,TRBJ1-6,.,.,TGCGCCAGCAGCTTGAGGGGAACGAATTCACCCCTCCACTTT,CASSLRGTNSPLHF
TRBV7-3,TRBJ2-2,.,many,TGTGCCAGCAGCGCCGGGGCAGCCACCGGGGAGCTGTTTTTT,CASSAGAATGELFF
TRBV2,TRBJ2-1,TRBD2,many,TGTGCCAGTAATAGCGGGGGGCCTTACAATGAGCAGTTCTTC,CASNSGGPYNEQFF
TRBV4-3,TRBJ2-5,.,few,TGCGCCAGCAGCCAAGATATTAGTAAAGAGACCCAGTACTTC,CASSQDISKETQYF
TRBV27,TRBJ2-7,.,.,TGTGCCAGCAGTTTATCGTCCCATGTACTAGACGAGCAGTACTTC,CASSLSSHVLDEQYF